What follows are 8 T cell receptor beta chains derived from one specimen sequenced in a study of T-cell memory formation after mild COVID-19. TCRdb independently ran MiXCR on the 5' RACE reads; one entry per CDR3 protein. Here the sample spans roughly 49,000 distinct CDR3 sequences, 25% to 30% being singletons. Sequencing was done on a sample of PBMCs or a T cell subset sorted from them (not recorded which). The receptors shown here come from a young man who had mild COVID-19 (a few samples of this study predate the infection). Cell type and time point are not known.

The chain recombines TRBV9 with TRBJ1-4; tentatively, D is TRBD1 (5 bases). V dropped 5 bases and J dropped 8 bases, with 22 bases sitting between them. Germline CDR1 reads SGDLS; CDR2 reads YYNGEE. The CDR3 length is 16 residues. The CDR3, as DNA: TGTGCCAGCAGTCCTTTTACCATGGGACTGGGGGAAAAACTGTTTTTT. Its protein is CASSPFTMGLGEKLFF.

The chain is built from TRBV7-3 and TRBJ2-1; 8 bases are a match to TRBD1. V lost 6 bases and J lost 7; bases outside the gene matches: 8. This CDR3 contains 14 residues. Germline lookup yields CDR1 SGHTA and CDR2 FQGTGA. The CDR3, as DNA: TGTGCCAGCAGTAGGACAGGGATGATTAATGAGCAGTTCTTC. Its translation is CASSRTGMINEQFF.

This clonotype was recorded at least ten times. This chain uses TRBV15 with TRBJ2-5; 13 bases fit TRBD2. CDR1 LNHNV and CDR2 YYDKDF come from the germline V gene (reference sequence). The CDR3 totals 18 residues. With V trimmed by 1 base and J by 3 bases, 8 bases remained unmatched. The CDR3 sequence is CATSRGLLAGGPEETQYF. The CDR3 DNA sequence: TGTGCCACCAGCAGAGGCTTACTAGCGGGGGGGCCAGAAGAGACCCAGTACTTC. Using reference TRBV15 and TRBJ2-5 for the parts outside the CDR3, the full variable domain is DAMVIQNPRYQVTQFGKPVTLSCSQTLNHNVMYWYQQKSSQAPKLLFHYYDKDFNNEADTPDNFQSRRPNTSFCFLDIRSPGLGDTAMYLCATSRGLLAGGPEETQYFGPGTRLLVL.

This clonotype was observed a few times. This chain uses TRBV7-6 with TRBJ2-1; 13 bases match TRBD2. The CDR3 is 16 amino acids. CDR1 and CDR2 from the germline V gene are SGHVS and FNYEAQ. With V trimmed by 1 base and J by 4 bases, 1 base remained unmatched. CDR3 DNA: TGTGCCAGCAGCTTAGGACTAGCGGGGGGATACAATGAGCAGTTCTTC. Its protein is CASSLGLAGGYNEQFF.

CDR3 in DNA: TGTGCCAGCAGGCGGACAGAAGATGAAAATGAAAAACTGTTTTTT. It translates to CASRRTEDENEKLFF. The chain recombines TRBV6-2 or TRBV6-3 with TRBJ1-4, with D possibly being TRBD1 (6 bases). This CDR3 has 15 amino acids. V dropped 6 bases and J dropped 5 bases, with 16 bases sitting between them. Germline loops: CDR1 MNHEY, CDR2 SVGEGT.

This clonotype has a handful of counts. Here the CDR3 reads CASSYKLQGTQYF. CDR3 nucleotides: TGTGCCAGCAGTTACAAACTGCAGGGGACCCAGTATTTT. The chain uses TRBV6-5 and TRBJ2-3; D may be TRBD1 (6 bases). There are 13 residues in the CDR3. Deletions cut 2 bases from V and 12 bases from J, with 15 bases between. CDR1 is MNHEY and CDR2 is SVGAGI in the germline V gene.

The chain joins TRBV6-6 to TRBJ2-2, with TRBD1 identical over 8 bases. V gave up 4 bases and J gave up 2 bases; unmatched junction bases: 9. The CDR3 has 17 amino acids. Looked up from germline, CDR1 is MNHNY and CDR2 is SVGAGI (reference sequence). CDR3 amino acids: CASSFTGTGINTGELFF. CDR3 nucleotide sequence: TGTGCCAGCAGTTTTACCGGGACAGGAATTAACACCGGGGAGCTGTTTTTT.

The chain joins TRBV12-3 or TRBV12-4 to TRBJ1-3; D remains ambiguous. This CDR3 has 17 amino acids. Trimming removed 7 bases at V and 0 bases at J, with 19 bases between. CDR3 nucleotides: TGTGCCAGCACCGACCCGGGCCAGGTACCCTCTGGAAACACCATATATTTT. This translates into CASTDPGQVPSGNTIYF.